The clone carrying this TCR beta chain was counted at least ten times. Antigen unknown. Donors gave roughly 9.1 milliliters of peripheral blood apiece. Together with a sample-barcoded 5' primer, a J-beta primer mix was included in a second PCR lasting about 7 to 11 cycles. A single record per CDR3 protein comes from TCRdb applying MiXCR to the 5' RACE reads. Of fewer than 750,000 distinct CDR3 sequences listed, 52% are singletons. This entry belongs to a study of blood T cells in healthy people across ages. Study-wide results and caveats: Greater diversity and more naive CD4+ cells were seen in long-lived donors than in aged donors. Researchers report that TCR beta diversity correlated strongly with naive T cell percentage.

The ends were cut back, 3 bases at V and 8 bases at J, with 19 bases in the middle. The CDR3 contains 15 residues. The germline V gene encodes CDR1 SEHNR and CDR2 FQNEAQ (reference sequence). The specimen was blood. The chain uses TRBV7-9 and TRBJ1-2; possibly TRBD1 for D (6 bases). The clonotype originates from an elderly woman in good health. CDR3 sequence reads: CASSFRDTFAGGYTF. The CDR3 nucleotides read TGTGCCAGCAGCTTCCGGGACACCTTCGCGGGGGGCTACACCTTC.